These T cell receptor beta chains were read from a single sample in a study of blood T cell repertoires in COVID-19. Generated by immunoSEQ multiplex PCR, the TCRdb table keeps only in-frame clones and is missing some. The sample shows about 310,000 clones, 75% to 90% of them seen only once. Sequencing was performed on PBMCs or T cells enriched from blood (not recorded which). Source of these receptors: a man between 60 and 75 years old who had recovered from COVID-19. Both conserved end residues are part of each CDR3. A D gene is named only where the DNA matches it firmly. Rows give clone size only sometimes, using once, few, many, or a class for an expanded clone.

d_gene	abundance	v_gene	j_gene	CDR3aa	CDR3nt
TRBD1	-	TRBV18	TRBJ2-3	CASSPRQGSTDTQYF	TGTGCCAGCTCACCGCGACAGGGTAGCACAGATACGCAGTATTTT
-	-	TRBV3-1/TRBV3-2	TRBJ2-7	CASRKLPSYEQYF	TGTGCCAGCAGGAAACTACCTTCCTACGAGCAGTACTTC
TRBD2	-	TRBV5-4	TRBJ2-7	CASSRTSAPSEQYF	TGTGCCAGCAGCCGGACTAGCGCCCCCTCTGAGCAGTACTTC
-	-	TRBV9	TRBJ2-3	CASSWGSPSTDTQYF	TGTGCCAGCTCCTGGGGCAGTCCTAGCACAGATACGCAGTATTTT
TRBD1	-	TRBV28	TRBJ1-1	CASSFGTGEAFF	TGTGCCAGCAGTTTCGGGACAGGTGAAGCTTTCTTT
-	-	TRBV11-2	TRBJ1-2	CASSLAGMDGYTF	TGTGCCAGCAGCTTGGCAGGGATGGATGGCTACACCTTC
TRBD1	-	TRBV19	TRBJ1-2	CASSIRAAGGAEGYTF	TGTGCCAGTAGTATAAGGGCCGCAGGGGGCGCCGAGGGCTACACCTTC
-	-	TRBV10-1	TRBJ1-1	CASSEFRATEAFF	TGCGCCAGCAGTGAATTCAGGGCAACTGAAGCTTTCTTT
-	-	TRBV6-1	TRBJ2-3	CASSESVDNTQYF	TGTGCCAGCAGTGAAAGCGTTGATAATACGCAGTATTTT
TRBD2	-	TRBV24-1	TRBJ2-1	CATSDFRSSGSSYNEQFF	TGTGCCACCAGTGATTTTAGGTCTAGCGGGAGTTCATACAATGAGCAGTTCTTC
TRBD2	-	TRBV11-2	TRBJ2-2	CASSPRTSGKPNTGELFF	TGTGCCAGCAGCCCCCGGACTAGCGGGAAGCCGAACACCGGGGAGCTGTTTTTT
TRBD1	once	TRBV20-1	TRBJ1-2	CSASLDGTGFGYTF	TGCAGTGCCAGTCTCGACGGGACAGGTTTTGGCTACACCTTC
TRBD2	-	TRBV2	TRBJ2-5	CASRPSSGQFLYQETQYF	TGTGCCAGCAGACCATCTAGCGGACAATTCCTGTACCAAGAGACCCAGTACTTC
-	-	TRBV11-2	TRBJ1-2	CASSSIRELVTYGYTF	TGTGCCAGCAGCTCCATCCGGGAACTTGTGACCTATGGCTACACCTTC
TRBD1	-	TRBV10-2	TRBJ2-5	CASSDRDRIQETQYF	TGCGCCAGCAGTGATCGGGACAGGATCCAAGAGACCCAGTACTTC
-	-	TRBV7-9	TRBJ2-3	CASALTGTDTQYF	TGTGCCAGCGCGCTTACGGGGACAGATACGCAGTATTTT
-	once	TRBV3-1/TRBV3-2	TRBJ2-3	CASSQAINTDTQYF	TGTGCCAGCAGCCAAGCCATCAACACAGATACGCAGTATTTT
-	-	TRBV6-2/TRBV6-3	TRBJ2-7	CASSYELERVTGEQYF	TGTGCCAGCAGTTACGAGCTAGAGCGGGTTACGGGGGAGCAGTACTTC
TRBD1	-	TRBV28	TRBJ1-2	CASRRPGQGTYGYTF	TGTGCCAGCAGGCGGCCAGGACAGGGGACCTATGGCTACACCTTC
TRBD2	-	TRBV9	TRBJ2-1	CASSVDGRAGNEQFF	TGTGCCAGCAGCGTAGACGGGAGGGCCGGGAATGAGCAGTTCTTC
-	-	TRBV3-1/TRBV3-2	TRBJ1-2	CASSQDLSRGYTF	TGTGCCAGCAGCCAAGACCTCTCGCGGGGCTACACCTTC
TRBD2	once	TRBV6-5	TRBJ2-7	CASSYVRGVGEQYF	TGTGCCAGCAGTTACGTCCGGGGGGTCGGCGAGCAGTACTTC
-	once	TRBV30	TRBJ1-2	CAWTYGGYGYTF	TGTGCCTGGACTTACGGGGGATATGGCTACACCTTC
-	-	TRBV24-1	TRBJ2-3	CATSGAMNPTDTQYF	TGTGCCACCAGTGGAGCCATGAATCCCACAGATACGCAGTATTTT
-	-	TRBV7-2	TRBJ2-1	CASSLAQAPYNEQFF	TGTGCCAGCAGCTTAGCGCAAGCTCCTTACAATGAGCAGTTCTTC
-	-	TRBV5-4	TRBJ1-2	CASSLGQGYTF	TGTGCCAGCAGCTTGGGTCAAGGCTACACCTTC
TRBD2	few	TRBV27	TRBJ2-1	CASSPRPGLADNEQFF	TGTGCCAGCAGTCCTCGGCCGGGACTAGCGGACAATGAGCAGTTCTTC
TRBD1	-	TRBV29-1	TRBJ2-1	CSAVQGSSYNEQFF	TGCAGCGCAGTACAGGGGAGCTCCTACAATGAGCAGTTCTTC
-	once	TRBV6-5	TRBJ1-3	CASRARRGGNTIYF	TGTGCCAGCCGGGCCCGTAGGGGTGGAAACACCATATATTTT
-	-	TRBV3-1/TRBV3-2	TRBJ1-2	CASSQDDRTNYGYTF	TGTGCCAGCAGCCAAGATGATAGAACCAACTATGGCTACACCTTC
TRBD2	-	TRBV28	TRBJ2-7	CASSFGGVKNEQYF	TGTGCCAGCAGTTTCGGGGGGGTGAAGAACGAGCAGTACTTC
TRBD1	-	TRBV27	TRBJ1-6	CASSLGSGGNSPLHF	TGTGCCAGCAGTTTAGGCTCAGGGGGCAATTCACCCCTCCACTTT
-	few	TRBV28	TRBJ1-2	CASSTGFRGYTF	TGTGCCAGCAGTACAGGGTTCCGGGGCTACACCTTC
TRBD1	-	TRBV5-1	TRBJ1-1	CASSTGTGDFEAFF	TGCGCCAGCAGCACAGGGACAGGGGACTTTGAAGCTTTCTTT
TRBD2	-	TRBV2	TRBJ2-1	CASSRLAGGFGNNEQFF	TGTGCCAGCAGCAGACTAGCGGGAGGCTTCGGAAACAATGAGCAGTTCTTC
-	-	TRBV19	TRBJ1-4	CASSFSGGGPEKLFF	TGTGCCAGTAGTTTTTCTGGAGGAGGGCCTGAAAAACTGTTTTTT
-	-	TRBV28	TRBJ1-1	CASSLRGITEAFF	TGTGCCAGCAGTTTAAGGGGGATCACTGAAGCTTTCTTT
TRBD2	-	TRBV5-8	TRBJ2-1	CASSLVLAGIPAPNEQFF	TGTGCCAGCAGCTTGGTTCTAGCGGGAATCCCCGCCCCCAATGAGCAGTTCTTC
-	-	TRBV10-1	TRBJ1-1	CASSDPGHPNTEAFF	TGCGCCAGCAGTGACCCGGGACACCCGAACACTGAAGCTTTCTTT
-	-	TRBV6-5	TRBJ1-5	CASTAPERNQPQHF	TGTGCCAGCACAGCCCCGGAGCGTAATCAGCCCCAGCATTTT
TRBD1	once	TRBV30	TRBJ1-2	CAWSQRDRANYGYTF	TGTGCCTGGAGTCAACGGGACAGGGCTAACTATGGCTACACCTTC
TRBD1	-	TRBV5-1	TRBJ2-2	CASSLTGTGGWTGELFF	TGCGCCAGCAGCTTAACCGGGACAGGGGGCTGGACCGGGGAGCTGTTTTTT
TRBD2	-	TRBV14	TRBJ2-1	CASSPTGLAGYNEQFF	TGTGCCAGCAGCCCGACGGGCCTAGCGGGGTACAATGAGCAGTTCTTC
TRBD1	-	TRBV19	TRBJ2-6	CASSIGTGVAGANVLTF	TGTGCCAGTAGTATCGGAACAGGGGTGGCTGGGGCCAACGTCCTGACTTTC
TRBD1	-	TRBV28	TRBJ2-5	CASRGQPQETQYF	TGTGCCAGCAGGGGACAGCCACAAGAGACCCAGTACTTC
-	-	TRBV28	TRBJ1-1	CASGQMNTEAFF	TGTGCCAGCGGACAGATGAACACTGAAGCTTTCTTT
-	-	TRBV15	TRBJ2-3	CATSRDLRGSTDTQYF	TGTGCCACCAGCAGAGATCTACGGGGTAGCACAGATACGCAGTATTTT
TRBD2	-	TRBV4-3	TRBJ2-2	CASSQELAGGPGELFF	TGCGCCAGCAGCCAAGAACTAGCGGGGGGACCCGGGGAGCTGTTTTTT
-	few	TRBV15	TRBJ1-5	CATSFGPLQNQPQHF	TGTGCCACCAGCTTTGGGCCATTGCAAAATCAGCCCCAGCATTTT
TRBD2	-	TRBV10-2	TRBJ2-1	CASSGDFPHEQFF	TGCGCTAGCAGCGGGGACTTCCCACATGAGCAGTTCTTC